This T cell receptor beta chain was sequenced in a study of shared clonotypes between healthy human individuals. Study outcomes and limitations: Few donors limited the genetic and exposure-history diversity represented.

Notes on this clone: Its matching antigen is unknown.

The germline V gene has CDR1 SGHKS and CDR2 YYEKEE (reference sequence). V shed 4 bases and J shed 1 base, with 15 bases lying between them. The CDR3 runs to 15 residues. Donors were healthy HIV-negative adults without recently reported acute infections or vaccinations. Samples underwent the assay at deep level. The table came from immunoSEQ multiplex PCR; TCRdb's copy has only in-frame clones and leaves some out. The sample holds about 1 million clones, around 74% seen once. The chain joins TRBV5-5 to TRBJ2-7; weak D call: TRBD2 (7 bases). This clonotype was obtained from a man younger than 30 in good health. Sequenced material: memory CD4+ T cells sorted from blood. Indicated subset: CD45RA-negative fraction. CDR3 coding DNA: TGTGCCAGCAGCAGGAGGGGGGGCCAGTCCTACGAGCAGTACTTC. Protein sequence: CASSRRGGQSYEQYF.